The sequence of this TCR beta chain was determined in a study of identical twins. Study-wide results and caveats: Invariant T cells like MAIT and iNKT could partly confound the zero-insertion analyses. Models came in too low on out-of-frame TCR alpha sharing in monozygotic twins. Low generation-probability sequences were in excess among twin-shared out-of-frame alpha sequences.

This clonotype was observed a handful of times. Its target is unknown. One junction end disagrees with the germline gene, perhaps due to a read error. There were only healthy Caucasians among the donors. The CDR3 sequence is 11 residues long. Germline CDR1 is MNHEY and CDR2 is SVGAGI. Each CDR3 protein gets one entry after TCRdb re-called the 5' RACE reads with MiXCR. The table lists about 530,000 distinct CDR3 sequences, around 15% of them singletons. The sample was also linked to a second study, of yellow fever vaccine responses in identical twins.

This sequence was found in a woman aged 18-30 years in good health. This chain joins TRBV6-5 and TRBJ2-5; D assignment may be TRBD1 or TRBD2 (5 bases each). Sequencing input: CD4+ T cells sorted from blood. This CDR3 is CASSRDGAQYF. For the CDR3, the DNA is TGTGCCAGCAGCCGGGACGGGGCCCAATACTTC.